This TCR beta chain was sequenced for a study of blood T cell repertoires in COVID-19 (dated by TCRdb to about 2020). Background on the whole study: The collaborator samples originated in the United States, Italy and Spain and spanned the acute and convalescent phases of COVID-19. The repertoires were made available in a free public database intended to serve as a resource for research on the immune response to SARS-CoV-2. Deeply sampled blood TCRbeta repertoires from subjects exposed to, actively infected with, or recovered from COVID-19 were included in the dataset. The sample metadata nearly always contained a de-identified subject ID, COVID-19 status, age in years and sex. The prospective study material was composed of cDNA or gDNA derived from T cells, B-cell-depleted T cells, or PBMCs. Where HLA class I and class II types were available, the types were taken from metadata supplied by the sample provider, not from assay-based typing. Samples were obtained from the ongoing ImmuneRACE study (first 160 participants) and from 1,254 subjects provided by 6 global collaborators.

This clone was picked up one time. It lacks a known antigen. Per-base qualities were not stored, and no clone one base away is much larger. The CDR3, from cysteine to phenylalanine, totals 14 residues. Here the CDR3 DNA is all that survives: 42 bases in frame from base 1. At the junction V is shortened by 5 bases and J by 4 bases; bases outside the gene matches: 6. CDR1 and CDR2, per the germline V gene (reference sequence), are LNHDA and SQIVND. Whole blood was collected in K2EDTA tubes by collaborating institutions according to the institutions' own protocols. Collaborator samples were shipped for TCRbeta analysis as frozen whole blood, isolated PBMCs, or DNA extracted from either sample type. TCRbeta CDR3 regions were amplified from genomic DNA by means of the immunoSEQ Assay, a bias-controlled multiplex PCR. In the paper's pipeline: The number of nucleated cells in each sample was estimated from the amplification of reference gene primers within the assay. To quantify the absolute abundance of each unique TCRbeta CDR3 rearrangement, sequence reads were collapsed and filtered. For each sample, productive Simpson clonality was calculated as the square root of Simpson's diversity index over productive rearrangements. Not all clones reach the TCRdb copy of this immuneACCESS table, which keeps in-frame sequences only. Checked studies attribute under half of the gap to unresolved V genes and leave the rest unexplained. Clonal size and the V and J genes are those of that table, whereas D and trimming came from the DNA. In this sample the table shows roughly 140,000 clones, 80% to 90% of which occur a single time. Jointly, the top ten make up 38% of the sample.

The investigation overall reported the following: The quantity of clinical and demographic metadata differed by source and by participant and was supplied without curation.

The TCR originated in a human donor in a cohort sampled during active COVID-19. The sample comprised peripheral blood. Recombination connected TRBV19 to TRBJ1-1; the central 8 bases match TRBD1. The encoded CDR3 is CASSPRTGSTEAFF. The nucleotide sequence reads as follows: TGTGCCAGTAGTCCACGGACAGGGAGCACTGAAGCTTTCTTT.